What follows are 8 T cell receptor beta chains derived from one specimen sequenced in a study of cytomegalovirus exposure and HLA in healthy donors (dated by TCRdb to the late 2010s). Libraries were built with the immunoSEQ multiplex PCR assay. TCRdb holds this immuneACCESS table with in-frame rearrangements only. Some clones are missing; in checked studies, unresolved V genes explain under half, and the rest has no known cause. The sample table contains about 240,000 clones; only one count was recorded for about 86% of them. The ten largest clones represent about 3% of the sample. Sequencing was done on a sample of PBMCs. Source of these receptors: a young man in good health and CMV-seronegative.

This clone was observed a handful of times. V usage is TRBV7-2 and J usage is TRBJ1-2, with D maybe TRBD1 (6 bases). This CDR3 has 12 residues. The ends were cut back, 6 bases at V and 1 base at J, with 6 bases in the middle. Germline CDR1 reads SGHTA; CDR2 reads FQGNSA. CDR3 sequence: CASRQGNYGYTF. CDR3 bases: TGTGCCAGCAGACAGGGTAACTATGGCTACACCTTC.

The CDR3 loop is CASSALSWDRLSDTQYF. CDR3 sequence (DNA): TGTGCCAGCAGCGCGTTAAGTTGGGACAGGCTATCAGATACGCAGTATTTT. V is TRBV9 and J is TRBJ2-3; 8 nucleotides line up with TRBD1. Trimming took 3 bases from V and 4 from J; bases not matched to a gene: 13. Germline-derived CDR1 and CDR2 are SGDLS and YYNGEE. This CDR3 is 17 amino acids long.

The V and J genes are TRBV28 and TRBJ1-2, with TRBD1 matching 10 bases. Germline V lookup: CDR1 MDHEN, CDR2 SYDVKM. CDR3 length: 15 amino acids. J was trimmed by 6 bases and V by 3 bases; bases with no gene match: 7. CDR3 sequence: CASSFGQGVSDGYTF. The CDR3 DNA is TGTGCCAGCAGTTTCGGACAGGGGGTGTCGGATGGCTACACCTTC.

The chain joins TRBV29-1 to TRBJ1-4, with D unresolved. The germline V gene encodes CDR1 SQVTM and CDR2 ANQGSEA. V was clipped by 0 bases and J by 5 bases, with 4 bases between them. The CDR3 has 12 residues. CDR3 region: CSVEDRNEKLFF. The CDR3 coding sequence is TGCAGCGTTGAAGATAGAAATGAAAAACTGTTTTTT.

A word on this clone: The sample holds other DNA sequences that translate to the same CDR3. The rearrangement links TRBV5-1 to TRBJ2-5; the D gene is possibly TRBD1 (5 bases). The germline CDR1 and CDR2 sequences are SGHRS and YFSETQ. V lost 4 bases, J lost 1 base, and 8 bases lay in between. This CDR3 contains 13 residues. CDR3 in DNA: TGCGCCAGCAGCCCAGGGTCCCAAGAGACCCAGTACTTC. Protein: CASSPGSQETQYF. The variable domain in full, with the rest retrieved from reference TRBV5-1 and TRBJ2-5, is KAGVTQTPRYLIKTRGQQVTLSCSPISGHRSVSWYQQTPGQGLQFLFEYFSETQRNKGNFPGRFSGRQFSNSRSEMNVSTLELGDSALYLCASSPGSQETQYFGPGTRLLVL.

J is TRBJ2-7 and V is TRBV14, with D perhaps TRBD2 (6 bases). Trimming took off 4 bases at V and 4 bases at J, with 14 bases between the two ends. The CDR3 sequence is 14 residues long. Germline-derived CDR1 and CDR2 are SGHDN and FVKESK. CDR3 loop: CASSRFTSNYEQYF. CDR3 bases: TGTGCCAGCAGCCGATTCACTAGCAATTACGAGCAGTACTTC.

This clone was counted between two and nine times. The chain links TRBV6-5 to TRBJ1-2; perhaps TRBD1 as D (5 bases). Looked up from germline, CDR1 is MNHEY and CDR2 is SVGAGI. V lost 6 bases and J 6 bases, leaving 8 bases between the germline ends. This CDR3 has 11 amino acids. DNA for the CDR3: TGTGCCAGCAGCCAGGGTGATGGCTACACCTTC. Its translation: CASSQGDGYTF.

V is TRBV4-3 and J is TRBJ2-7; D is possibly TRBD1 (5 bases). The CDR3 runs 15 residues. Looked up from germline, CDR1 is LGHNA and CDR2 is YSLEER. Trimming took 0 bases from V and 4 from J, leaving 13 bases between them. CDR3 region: CASSQDQVQVYEQYF. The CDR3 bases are TGCGCCAGCAGCCAAGATCAGGTACAGGTGTACGAGCAGTACTTC.